What follows is one T cell receptor (beta chain) and its context. This sample stems from a study of blood T cell repertoires in COVID-19. As for the study in general: The analysed material was cDNA or gDNA that came from T cells, B-cell-depleted T cells, or PBMCs.

Profiled with immunoSEQ multiplex PCR; TCRdb holds only in-frame clones, not every one. Of 160,000 or so clones detected, approximately 91% appear once; the ten largest clones hold over 2%. Trimming removed 5 bases at V and 8 bases at J, with 15 bases between. The CDR3 has 14 amino acids. Germline V CDR1 and CDR2: SEHNR, FQNEAQ (reference sequence). The source is a woman aged 70-85 years with acute or convalescent COVID-19. Sample: peripheral blood. The J gene is TRBJ1-4, the V gene TRBV7-9, with D tentatively TRBD1 (6 bases). The CDR3 DNA reads TGTGCCAGCAGCCCTCAGGGGTCGGAGGAAAAACTGTTTTTT. Amino acids: CASSPQGSEEKLFF.